The 6 T cell receptor beta chains listed next were all sequenced from one sample in a study of blood T cells in healthy people across ages. The use of a sample-barcoded 5' primer and a J-beta primer mix characterized a second PCR of roughly 6 to 11 cycles. TCRdb analysed the 5' RACE reads with MiXCR anew, one entry per CDR3 protein. This sample has roughly 800,000 distinct CDR3 sequences, with roughly 25% found just once. A further study also used this sample, focusing on T cells of mothers and their children.

Sequencing input: blood. The origin of the receptors is a boy younger than 18 in good health.

The chain uses TRBV3-1 and TRBJ1-5; D possibly corresponds to TRBD1 (6 bases). V shed 4 bases and J shed 5 bases, with 15 bases lying between them. Germline loops: CDR1 LGHDT, CDR2 YNNKEL (reference sequence). The CDR3 loop spans 15 amino acids. Written as DNA, the CDR3 is TGTGCCAGCAGCCCCTCCTGGGGGGCGCATCAGCCCCAGCATTTT. Encoded protein: CASSPSWGAHQPQHF.

The chain has TRBV7-2 and TRBJ2-5, with TRBD1 matching over 7 bases. This CDR3 has 15 residues. In germline, CDR1 is SGHTA, CDR2 FQGNSA. Germline trimming cut 1 base from V and 6 bases from J; bases unmatched to any gene: 8. The CDR3 nucleotides are TGTGCCAGCAGCTTAGAAGGGACAGATTATCAGACCCAGTACTTC. Its translation is CASSLEGTDYQTQYF.

V gene TRBV29-1 combines with J gene TRBJ2-5, with D perhaps being TRBD1 or TRBD2 (5 bases each). TRBJ2-7 explains the end of the DNA better; the J call may be wrong. The CDR3 contains 14 residues. CDR1 is SQVTM and CDR2 is ANQGSEA in the germline V gene. The CDR3 nucleotides read TGCAGCGTTGTCGGGGCAGGTGAGACCTACGAGCAGTACTTC. It is translated as CSVVGAGETYEQYF.

The chain is built from TRBV7-9 and TRBJ2-1; 10 nucleotides line up with TRBD2. The J segment lost 6 bases and the V segment lost 5 bases, leaving 10 bases of the junction unmatched. The germline gives CDR1 SEHNR, CDR2 FQNEAQ (reference sequence). The CDR3 is 16 residues long. The CDR3 DNA sequence: TGTGCCAGCAGCCCGCAAGAAAGCGGGGGGGCCAATGAGCAGTTCTTC. Its protein product is CASSPQESGGANEQFF.

This clonotype was detected only a few times. The V gene is TRBV7-2, the J gene TRBJ2-1; 10 bases align to TRBD2. V gave up 5 bases and J gave up 6 bases; unmatched junction bases: 7. CDR3 length: 15 residues. Germline CDR1 SGHTA, CDR2 FQGNSA. DNA for the CDR3: TGTGCCAGCAGCATTACTAGCGGGGTGGCCAATGAGCAGTTCTTC. This translates into CASSITSGVANEQFF.

This clonotype was recorded a few times. This chain joins TRBV7-9 and TRBJ2-1, with 10 bases aligning to TRBD1. Germline loops: CDR1 SEHNR, CDR2 FQNEAQ (reference sequence). This CDR3 comprises 19 residues. V was pared by 5 bases and J by 3 bases, with 16 bases of the junction left unmatched. As DNA, the CDR3 is TGTGCCAGCAGCCCCCTCCGGGACAGGGGAGGAGGGTACTACAATGAGCAGTTCTTC. Its translation: CASSPLRDRGGGYYNEQFF. Full variable domain (remainder filled in from reference TRBV7-9 and TRBJ2-1): DTGVSQNPRHKITKRGQNVTFRCDPISEHNRLYWYRQTLGQGPEFLTYFQNEAQLEKSRLLSDRFSAERPKGSFSTLEIQRTEQGDSAMYLCASSPLRDRGGGYYNEQFFGPGTRLTVL.